Presented here are 9 T cell receptor beta chains from one specimen sequenced in a study of blood T cell repertoires in COVID-19. The repertoire was sequenced with immunoSEQ multiplex PCR; TCRdb's copy has only in-frame clones and lacks some. This sample has about 34,000 clones, with 85% found just once. Sequencing was carried out using peripheral blood. These receptors came from a woman aged 60-75 years with active COVID-19.

This chain joins TRBV6-1 and TRBJ2-2; D is undetermined. The CDR3 contains 14 residues. The germline V gene encodes CDR1 MNHNS and CDR2 SASEGT. Trimming took 2 bases from V and 1 from J, leaving 5 bases between them. The CDR3 DNA follows: TGTGCCAGCAGTGAACGAGGGAACACCGGGGAGCTGTTTTTT. Translated: CASSERGNTGELFF.

The gene calls are TRBV28 and TRBJ2-3, with 10 bases that match TRBD2. Per the germline V gene, CDR1 is MDHEN and CDR2 is SYDVKM. J lost 4 bases, V lost 8 bases, and 3 bases had no gene match. The CDR3 is made up of 13 amino acids. The CDR3 coding sequence is TGTGCCAGCCTAGCGGGGGTTGCAGATACGCAGTATTTT. It yields the protein CASLAGVADTQYF.

The chain couples TRBV18 to TRBJ1-1, with 10 bases matching TRBD1. Germline assignment: CDR1 KGHSH and CDR2 LQKENI. V was pared by 3 bases and J by 8 bases, with 3 bases of the junction left unmatched. The CDR3 runs 13 residues. The CDR3 region is CASSPPTGGEAFF. The CDR3 DNA follows: TGTGCCAGCTCACCCCCGACAGGGGGCGAAGCTTTCTTT.

This clone was picked up a small number of times. The chain is built from TRBV5-1 and TRBJ2-2; D gene unclear. V was shortened by 2 bases and J by 2 bases, with 7 bases between the two germline ends. This CDR3 has 14 amino acids. Germline CDR1 is SGHRS and CDR2 is YFSETQ. The CDR3 loop reads CASSLQSNTGELFF. The CDR3 nucleotides are TGCGCCAGCAGCTTACAGAGTAACACCGGGGAGCTGTTTTTT.

The V and J genes are TRBV28 and TRBJ1-6; weak D call: TRBD1 (6 bases). V lost 8 bases and J 4 bases, leaving 12 bases between the germline ends. Germline assignment: CDR1 MDHEN and CDR2 SYDVKM. The CDR3 loop spans 14 amino acids. The CDR3: CASGAGAYNSPLHF. The CDR3 region has the DNA TGTGCCAGCGGGGCGGGGGCTTATAATTCACCCCTCCACTTT. Full variable domain (rest looked up from reference TRBV28 and TRBJ1-6): DVKVTQSSRYLVKRTGEKVFLECVQDMDHENMFWYRQDPGLGLRLIYFSYDVKMKEKGDIPEGYSVSREKKERFSLILESASTNQTSMYLCASGAGAYNSPLHFGNGTRLTVT.

The rearrangement uses TRBV7-2 and TRBJ2-5, with D unresolved. V shed 0 bases and J shed 4 bases, with 9 bases lying between them. Per the germline V gene, CDR1 is SGHTA and CDR2 is FQGNSA. The CDR3 spans 14 residues. The CDR3 sequence is CASSLALGVETQYF. The CDR3 region has the DNA TGTGCCAGCAGCTTAGCGCTTGGAGTAGAGACCCAGTACTTC.

The chain joins TRBV5-8 to TRBJ1-5; unclear D gene. The CDR3 covers 19 residues. V was cut by 5 bases and J by 6 bases, with 30 bases left in between. The germline gives CDR1 SGHTS, CDR2 YDEGEE. CDR3 bases: TGTGCCAGCAGATTTCGGTCTGTCGGCGGAGGAATGTTAGGTCAGCCCCAGCATTTT. This translates into CASRFRSVGGGMLGQPQHF.

The genes are TRBV2 and TRBJ2-7; D may be TRBD1 (6 bases). This CDR3 region has 17 residues. V lost 2 bases and J lost 0, with 17 bases in between. CDR1 SNHLY and CDR2 FYNNEI come from the germline V gene. The CDR3 DNA reads as TGTGCCAGCAGTGAAATGGGCAGGGGCAAGCCCTCCTACGAGCAGTACTTC. Translation gives CASSEMGRGKPSYEQYF.

The chain carries TRBV7-2 and TRBJ1-3; 9 bases align to TRBD1. The germline V gene has CDR1 SGHTA and CDR2 FQGNSA. Trimming removed 3 bases from V and 3 bases from J; junction bases left unmatched: 3. The CDR3 spans 15 residues. The chain's CDR3 is CASSLGQGYGNTIYF. For the CDR3, the DNA is TGTGCCAGCAGCTTGGGACAGGGTTATGGAAACACCATATATTTT. The full variable domain, with the rest looked up from reference TRBV7-2 and TRBJ1-3, is GAGVSQSPSNKVTEKGKDVELRCDPISGHTALYWYRQSLGQGLEFLIYFQGNSAPDKSGLPSDRFSAERTGGSVSTLTIQRTQQEDSAVYLCASSLGQGYGNTIYFGEGSWLTVV.